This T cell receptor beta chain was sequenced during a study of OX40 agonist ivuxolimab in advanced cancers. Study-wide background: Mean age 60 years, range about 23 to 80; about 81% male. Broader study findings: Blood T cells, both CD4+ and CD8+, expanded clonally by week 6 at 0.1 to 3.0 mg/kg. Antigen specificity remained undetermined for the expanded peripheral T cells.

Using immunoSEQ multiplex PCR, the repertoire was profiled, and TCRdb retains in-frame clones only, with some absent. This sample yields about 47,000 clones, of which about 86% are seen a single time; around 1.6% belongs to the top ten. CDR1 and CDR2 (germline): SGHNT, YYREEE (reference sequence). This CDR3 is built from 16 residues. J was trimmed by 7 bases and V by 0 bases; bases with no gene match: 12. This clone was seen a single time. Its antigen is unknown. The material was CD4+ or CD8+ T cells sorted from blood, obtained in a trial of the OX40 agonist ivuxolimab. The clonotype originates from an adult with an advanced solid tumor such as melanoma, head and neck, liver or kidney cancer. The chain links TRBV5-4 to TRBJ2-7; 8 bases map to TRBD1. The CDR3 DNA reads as TGTGCCAGCAGCTTGGCCGGGGGACAGGCCCGGATAGAGCAGTACTTC. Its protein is CASSLAGGQARIEQYF. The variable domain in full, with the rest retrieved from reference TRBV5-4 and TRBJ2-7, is ETGVTQSPTHLIKTRGQQVTLRCSSQSGHNTVSWYQQALGQGPQFIFQYYREEENGRGNFPPRFSGLQFPNYSSELNVNALELDDSALYLCASSLAGGQARIEQYFGPGTRLTVT.